This is a list of T cell receptor beta chains from one sample in a study of response to subunit inactivated influenza vaccine. TCRdb fed the RT-PCR reads into MiXCR, producing one record per CDR3 protein. The table shows 750,000 to 850,000 distinct CDR3 sequences, with around 18% occurring only once. Sequencing used PBMCs from blood, obtained around 5 days after vaccination. The receptors derive from a man aged 50 to 59 who received an inactivated influenza vaccine. Each CDR3 is given with its conserved first and last residue.

>TRBJ2-7|TRBV6-2/TRBV6-3
CASTEDRGHEQYF
>TRBJ2-1|TRBV12-3/TRBV12-4
CASSPRGHNEQFF
>TRBJ2-6|TRBV5-6
CASSSARAPGANVLTF
>TRBJ1-5|TRBV6-1
CASRTGQFSNQPQHF
>TRBJ2-7|TRBV20-1
CSAIRTGAGYEQYF
>TRBJ2-3|TRBV4-2
CASSPQGGWGAAWGTDTQYF
>TRBJ1-5|TRBV30
CAWGGNSNQPQHF
>TRBJ2-1|TRBV3-1
CASSQVRMGSYNEQFF
>TRBJ2-3|TRBV7-9
CASSLGTHSTDTQYF
>TRBJ1-2|TRBV2
CASSVAGGGYTF
>TRBJ2-1|TRBV30
CAWHTLGSEQFF
>TRBJ2-5|TRBV4-2
CASSQAQGPGETQYF
>TRBJ2-1|TRBV7-2
CASSLYGGVNEQFF
>TRBJ2-2|TRBV12-3/TRBV12-4
CASSLGPQSPGELFF